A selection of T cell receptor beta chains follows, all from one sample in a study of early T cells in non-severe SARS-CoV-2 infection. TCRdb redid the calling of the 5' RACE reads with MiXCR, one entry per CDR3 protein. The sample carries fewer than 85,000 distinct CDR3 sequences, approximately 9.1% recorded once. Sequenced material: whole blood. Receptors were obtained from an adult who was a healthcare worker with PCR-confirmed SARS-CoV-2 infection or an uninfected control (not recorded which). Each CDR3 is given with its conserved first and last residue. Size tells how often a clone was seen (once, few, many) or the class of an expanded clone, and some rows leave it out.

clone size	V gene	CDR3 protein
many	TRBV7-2	CASSSRRVYEQFF
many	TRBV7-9	CASSKQPNFMGNEQFF
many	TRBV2	CASKEGGVLDTQYF
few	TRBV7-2	CASTAGLAGGEQYF
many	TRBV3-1	CASSRGSAAGGFDEQFF
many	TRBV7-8	CASNPNGANTGELFF
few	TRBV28	CASSLSGSPLHF
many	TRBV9	CASAPGEYEQFF
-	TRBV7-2	CASSPDGGRGAFF
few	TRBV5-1	CASSLELAIGELFF
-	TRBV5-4	CASSLDMRGGQETQYF
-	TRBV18	CASSPDYRPQGYTF
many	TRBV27	CASSLKGLSSYEQYF
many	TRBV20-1	CSARVGQINSYEQYF
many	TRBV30	CAWKGTGDFQPQHF
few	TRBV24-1	CATSVGTGFAGELFF
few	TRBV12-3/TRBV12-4	CASSLGGGSTEAFF
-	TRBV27	CASSSLGSGANVLTF
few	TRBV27	CASSPRSDGYNEQFF
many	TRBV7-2	CASSSRGRGDTQYF
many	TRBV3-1	CASSQGASGSYVLNEQFF
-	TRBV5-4	CASSLGPVQETQYF
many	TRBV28	CASSPPLLTGGFQPQHF
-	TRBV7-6	CASSLGAGELFF
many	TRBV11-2	CASSPFGESPLHF
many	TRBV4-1	CASSQALNRNEQYF
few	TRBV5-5	CASSLLGIGALETQYF
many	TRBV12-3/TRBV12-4	CASSPSSGRDNEQFF
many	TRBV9	CASRQVTNTEAFF
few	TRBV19	CASSIARGAGELFF
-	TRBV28	CASSRTRAAYF
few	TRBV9	CASSVASYTEAFF
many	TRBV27	CANPRGGRGAKNIQYF
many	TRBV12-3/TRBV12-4	CASSSLAGDTYEQYF
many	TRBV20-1	CSARPRLAQRETQYF
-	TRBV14	CASSVRTDTDTQYF
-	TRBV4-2	CASSQDVGRGYNEQFF
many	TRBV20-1	CSARVPTGLETQYF
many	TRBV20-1	CSARDLRQSNYGYTF
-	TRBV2	CASSGTSGRAVETQYF
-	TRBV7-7	CASSLRLSRTDTQYF
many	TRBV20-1	CSASGTASSSYTF
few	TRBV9	CASSAIDIGEQYF
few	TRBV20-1	CSALTGDTQYF
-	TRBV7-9	CASRSTGTGEKLFF
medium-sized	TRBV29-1	CSVLQETQYF
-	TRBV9	CASSATTRTGGPDTQYF
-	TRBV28	CATEWAGSTDTQYF
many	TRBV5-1	CASSLQGPENTEAFF
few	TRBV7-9	CASSLASGTTDTQYF
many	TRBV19	CASSPPSGALGNEQFF
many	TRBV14	CASSPTLPSSGNTIYF
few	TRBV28	CASSFYQGMNTEAFF
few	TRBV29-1	CSVSGVHSSEQFF
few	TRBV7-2	CASSLESFVTEAFF